One sample yielded the 21 T cell receptor beta chains listed below, sequenced in a study of T cell repertoires in ileal Crohn's disease. The time point denotes: neoterminal ileum biopsy at postoperative endoscopy, about 6 months after surgery. Some clones are missing from TCRdb's copy, which holds only in-frame ones; the method was immunoSEQ multiplex PCR. Among over 3,500 clones, 85% were seen once, and the ten largest hold roughly 14%. The sequenced material came from ileal tissue. These receptor sequences come from an adult with Crohn's disease.

The chain joins TRBV7-2 to TRBJ1-6; D perhaps matches TRBD1 (6 bases). This CDR3 comprises 15 residues. CDR1 and CDR2 from the germline V gene are SGHTA and FQGNSA. The V gene lost 5 bases and the J gene lost 8 bases, with 16 bases spanning the gap. The chain's CDR3 is CASSLQGSVYSPLHF. CDR3 DNA: TGTGCCAGCAGCCTACAGGGTTCAGTTTATTCACCCCTCCACTTT.

The rearrangement links TRBV7-8 to TRBJ2-7; maybe TRBD2 (6 bases). V gave up 5 bases and J gave up 3 bases, with 17 bases separating them. Germline lookup yields CDR1 SGHVS and CDR2 FQNEAQ. This CDR3 region has 15 residues. The CDR3 sequence is CASSPSPTAGYEQYF. The CDR3 coding sequence is TGTGCCAGCAGCCCCAGCCCGACAGCGGGCTACGAGCAGTACTTC.

This chain links TRBV6-5 with TRBJ2-3; the match to TRBD1 covers 8 bases. V lost 0 bases and J lost 3; bases outside the gene matches: 5. The CDR3 runs 16 residues. Per germline, CDR1 MNHEY and CDR2 SVGAGI. The CDR3 here is CASSYSSQGETDTQYF. DNA of the CDR3: TGTGCCAGCAGTTACTCGTCACAGGGGGAGACAGATACGCAGTATTTT.

CDR3 sequence reads: CASCVQAPGDTIYF. The CDR3 nucleotides read TGTGCCAGTTGTGTACAGGCGCCTGGCGACACCATATATTTT. The chain has TRBV6-5 and TRBJ1-3; a weak D match, TRBD1 (5 bases). The germline V gene encodes CDR1 MNHEY and CDR2 SVGAGI. Trimming left V 9 bases short and J 8 bases short, with 20 bases between. The CDR3 is 14 amino acids.

The V gene is TRBV5-1, the J gene TRBJ2-7, with 16 bases aligning to TRBD2. Trimming removed 3 bases from V and 2 bases from J; junction bases left unmatched: 2. Germline assignment: CDR1 SGHRS and CDR2 YFSETQ. The CDR3 runs 16 residues. The CDR3 nucleotides read TGCGCCAGCAGCTGGGGGACTAGCGGGGGGGCCTACGAGCAGTACTTC. Translating it yields CASSWGTSGGAYEQYF.

The chain joins TRBV27 to TRBJ2-5; 7 nucleotides match TRBD1. CDR3 length: 13 residues. The trim removed 8 bases at V and 2 bases at J, leaving 5 bases unmatched. The germline V gene encodes CDR1 MNHEY and CDR2 SMNVEV (reference sequence). Here the CDR3 DNA reads TGTGCCAGCGCGACAGGGCCTCAAGAGACCCAGTACTTC. It codes for CASATGPQETQYF.

The chain couples TRBV27 to TRBJ1-3, with D uncertain. CDR3 length: 13 amino acids. Between the trimmed V and J ends, which lost 4 bases and 4 bases, there was a span of 8 bases. CDR1 is MNHEY, CDR2 SMNVEV, per germline (reference sequence). The CDR3 here is CASSSFQGNTIYF. The CDR3 DNA follows: TGTGCCAGCAGTTCGTTCCAGGGAAACACCATATATTTT.

The J gene is TRBJ1-2, the V gene TRBV5-1; 10 bases align to TRBD1. Germline-derived CDR1 and CDR2 are SGHRS and YFSETQ. Unmatched junction bases numbered 2, after V lost 0 bases and J lost 3 bases. The CDR3 has 15 amino acids. This CDR3 is CASSLGDRGHYGYTF. The CDR3 coding sequence is TGCGCCAGCAGCTTGGGGGACAGGGGTCACTATGGCTACACCTTC.

The V and J genes are TRBV4-1 and TRBJ1-1; 7 bases are a match to TRBD1. Germline V CDR1 and CDR2: MGHRA, YSYEKL. V shed 2 bases, J shed 3 bases, and the junction held 3 bases outside the gene matches. The CDR3 loop spans 14 amino acids. The CDR3 bases are TGCGCCAGCAGCCAATTCGACAGGGACACTGAAGCTTTCTTT. This sequence encodes CASSQFDRDTEAFF.

The J gene is TRBJ2-7, the V gene TRBV5-1; D is unclear. CDR3 length equals 14 residues. V was pared by 2 bases and J by 2 bases, with 11 bases between. Germline CDR1 is SGHRS and CDR2 is YFSETQ. The DNA of the CDR3 is TGCGCCAGCAGCTTTACAGATACAACCTACGAGCAGTACTTC. This gives the protein CASSFTDTTYEQYF. Based on the CDR3 plus reference TRBV5-1 and TRBJ2-7, the full variable domain is KAGVTQTPRYLIKTRGQQVTLSCSPISGHRSVSWYQQTPGQGLQFLFEYFSETQRNKGNFPGRFSGRQFSNSRSEMNVSTLELGDSALYLCASSFTDTTYEQYFGPGTRLTVT.

The chain recombines TRBV5-1 with TRBJ2-2; TRBD2 might be the D (5 bases). Germline V gives CDR1 SGHRS, CDR2 YFSETQ. Trimming left V 2 bases short and J 0 bases short, with 11 bases between. This CDR3 comprises 16 residues. CDR3 DNA: TGCGCCAGCAGCTTTTCCACTAGAACGAACACCGGGGAGCTGTTTTTT. This sequence encodes CASSFSTRTNTGELFF.

The chain carries TRBV12-5 and TRBJ1-1, with D possibly matching TRBD1 (6 bases). CDR1 LGHNT and CDR2 FRNRAP come from the germline V gene. V lost 7 bases, J lost 1 base, and 13 bases lay in between. This CDR3 comprises 14 residues. CDR3 in DNA: TGTGCTAGTGTCCCGGACAGTACGAACACTGAAGCTTTCTTT. It specifies CASVPDSTNTEAFF.

V gene TRBV11-2 combines with J gene TRBJ2-7, with 7 bases matching TRBD1. The CDR3 is made up of 15 amino acids. The germline CDR1 and CDR2 sequences are SGHAT and FQNNGV. V was clipped by 1 base and J by 5 bases; unmatched bases: 8. CDR3 in amino acids: CASSLGTGALDEQYF. The DNA of the CDR3 is TGTGCCAGCAGCTTAGGGACAGGCGCCTTGGACGAGCAGTACTTC. Variable domain in full (rest from reference TRBV11-2 and TRBJ2-7): EAGVAQSPRYKIIEKRQSVAFWCNPISGHATLYWYQQILGQGPKLLIQFQNNGVVDDSQLPKDRFSAERLKGVDSTLKIQPAKLEDSAVYLCASSLGTGALDEQYFGPGTRLTVT.

The rearrangement joins TRBV9 to TRBJ2-3; 7 positions agree with TRBD2. With 0 bases clipped from V and 3 bases from J, the junction kept 4 bases outside the gene matches. Germline values: CDR1 SGDLS, CDR2 YYNGEE. The CDR3 loop spans 15 amino acids. The DNA of the CDR3 is TGTGCCAGCAGCGTAGGGCTTAGCGGGACAGATACGCAGTATTTT. Translated, it gives CASSVGLSGTDTQYF.

The V gene is TRBV5-1, the J gene TRBJ2-3, with 7 bases that match TRBD1. The CDR3 runs to 15 residues. Germline-derived CDR1 and CDR2 are SGHRS and YFSETQ. V shed 3 bases and J 4 bases; nucleotides not matched to a gene: 8. This CDR3 is CASSSQTGTADTQYF. In DNA, the CDR3 is TGCGCCAGCAGCTCCCAGACAGGGACGGCAGATACGCAGTATTTT.

The chain has TRBV7-2 and TRBJ1-6; D gene ambiguous. The CDR3 loop spans 11 amino acids. V lost 5 bases and J 7 bases, leaving 3 bases between the germline ends. Germline V gene lookup returns CDR1 SGHTA and CDR2 FQGNSA. The CDR3: CASSRNSPLHF. For the CDR3, the DNA is TGTGCCAGCAGCCGGAATTCACCCCTCCACTTT.

This clone was seen more than once but under ten times. The CDR3 coding sequence is TGTGCCAGCAGCTTACGACGCGGGGGTGTTCAGTACGAGCAGTACTTC. Its protein is CASSLRRGGVQYEQYF. The V and J genes are TRBV7-2 and TRBJ2-7; 7 bases are shared with TRBD2. Germline CDR1 is SGHTA and CDR2 is FQGNSA. This CDR3 has 16 residues. Germline trimming cut 2 bases from V and 4 bases from J; bases unmatched to any gene: 11.

The chain uses TRBV4-1 and TRBJ1-5; possible D gene TRBD1, 5 bases. V was cut by 6 bases and J by 1 base, with 13 bases left in between. The germline V gene has CDR1 MGHRA and CDR2 YSYEKL. CDR3 length: 15 amino acids. The CDR3 DNA follows: TGCGCCAGCAGTACCTCCGACAGCAGCAATCAGCCCCAGCATTTT. Encoded protein: CASSTSDSSNQPQHF.

The V gene is TRBV19, the J gene TRBJ1-6, with D unclear. Per the germline V gene, CDR1 is LNHDA and CDR2 is SQIVND (reference sequence). The CDR3 length is 16 residues. V shed 5 bases and J shed 0 bases, with 11 bases lying between them. The chain's CDR3 is CASSPEWSSYNSPLHF. Written as DNA, the CDR3 is TGTGCCAGTAGTCCCGAGTGGAGCTCCTATAATTCACCCCTCCACTTT.

V gene TRBV6-5 combines with J gene TRBJ2-7, with 7 bases that match TRBD1. V was pared by 2 bases and J by 0 bases, with 7 bases of the junction left unmatched. There are 16 residues in the CDR3. Germline assignment: CDR1 MNHEY and CDR2 SVGAGI. CDR3 in amino acids: CASSYTTGDSSYEQYF. For the CDR3, the DNA is TGTGCCAGCAGTTACACAACAGGGGACAGCTCCTACGAGCAGTACTTC.

J is TRBJ1-2 and V is TRBV19; 8 positions agree with TRBD1. Germline values: CDR1 LNHDA, CDR2 SQIVND (reference sequence). The length of the CDR3 is 16 residues. V was pared by 5 bases and J by 8 bases, with 16 bases of the junction left unmatched. This CDR3 reads CASSSPTGVFLYGYTF. The CDR3 nucleotides are TGTGCCAGTAGTTCTCCGACAGGGGTGTTCTTATACGGCTACACCTTC.